The clone carrying this T cell receptor beta chain was counted between two and nine times. The antigen remains unidentified. This record comes from a study of beta chain features in type 1 diabetes. General study points: In all four CD4+ subsets, TCRB CDR3 length was significantly, moderately reduced in type 1 diabetes.

Sequenced material consisted of expressed TCRB transcripts (all of the isolated RNA was reverse transcribed). TCRdb keeps only in-frame clones here, not all; method: immunoSEQ multiplex PCR. The sample has nearly 350,000 clones, less than 9.5% seen once. Germline V lookup: CDR1 SEHNR, CDR2 FQNEAQ (reference sequence). V was shortened by 8 bases and J by 0 bases, with 13 bases between the two germline ends. The CDR3 extends over 14 amino acids. The source is a woman aged 18-30 years in good health. Sequenced input: central memory CD4+ T cells from blood. V and J are TRBV7-9 and TRBJ1-1; no clear D. The CDR3 coding sequence is TGTGCCAGCCTTGAGCAGGCGCTGAACACTGAAGCTTTCTTT. It is translated as CASLEQALNTEAFF.